These 24 T cell receptor beta chains came from one sample sequenced in a study of CD8 T cells in ankylosing spondylitis. TCRdb re-derived calls from the 5' RACE reads in MiXCR, one entry per CDR3 protein. Here the sample spans about 170,000 distinct CDR3 sequences, around 16% being singletons. Sequencing used blood, either unsorted or a sorted T cell fraction (not recorded which). All receptors derive from a male donor with ankylosing spondylitis or in good health (not recorded which).

This chain links TRBV7-9 with TRBJ2-6; no reliable D call. Between the trimmed V and J ends, which lost 5 bases and 2 bases, there was a span of 10 bases. Germline V CDR1 and CDR2: SEHNR, FQNEAQ (reference sequence). The CDR3 is made up of 15 amino acids. In DNA form, the CDR3 reads TGTGCCAGCAGCACCTGGGTGACTGGGGCCAACGTCCTGACTTTC. Protein product: CASSTWVTGANVLTF.

This CDR3 is CASRTGGWTEAFF. DNA of the CDR3: TGTGCCAGCAGGACAGGGGGATGGACTGAAGCTTTCTTT. This chain links TRBV3-1 with TRBJ1-1; 9 bases are shared with TRBD1. With V trimmed by 6 bases and J by 5 bases, 4 bases remained unmatched. The V gene's germline CDR1 is LGHDT and CDR2 YNNKEL (reference sequence). CDR3 size: 13 residues.

On this clonotype itself: Mismatch with germline at one junction end may stem from a read error. This chain uses TRBV7-9 with TRBJ2-1; D is undetermined. This CDR3 contains 14 residues. Germline-derived CDR1 and CDR2 are SEHNR and FQNEAQ (reference sequence). CDR3 sequence: CANSLQTTYNEQFF. In nucleotides, the CDR3 is TGTGCCAACAGCCTCCAGACGACCTACAATGAGCAGTTCTTC.

The chain links TRBV7-3 to TRBJ2-1; D unclear. The CDR3 runs 13 residues. Looked up from germline, CDR1 is SGHTA and CDR2 is FQGTGA. V lost 0 bases to trimming and J lost 8 bases, with 8 bases between them. Here the CDR3 DNA reads TGTGCCAGCAGCTTAACAGGGTCGTATGAGCAGTTCTTC. Encoded protein: CASSLTGSYEQFF.

This clonotype was counted only a few times. The chain's CDR3 is CASSFGGKPTYEQYF. Written as DNA, the CDR3 is TGTGCCAGCAGCTTCGGCGGGAAGCCCACCTACGAGCAGTACTTC. The chain links TRBV7-9 to TRBJ2-7, with a tentative D call TRBD2 (6 bases). This CDR3 is built from 15 residues. Germline V gene sequence: CDR1 SEHNR, CDR2 FQNEAQ (reference sequence). The V gene lost 3 bases and the J gene lost 2 bases, with 14 bases spanning the gap.

CDR3 nucleotide sequence: TGTGCCAGCAGTACACCGGAGACCCAGTACTTC. Protein: CASSTPETQYF. The rearrangement uses TRBV28 and TRBJ2-5; D unclear. The CDR3 loop spans 11 amino acids. The germline V gene encodes CDR1 MDHEN and CDR2 SYDVKM. The germline V and J ends were trimmed by 5 bases and 5 bases, with 6 bases remaining between them.

This clonotype was recorded at least ten times. This chain links TRBV20-1 with TRBJ1-4; no clear D gene. Germline assignment: CDR1 DFQATT and CDR2 SNEGSKA (reference sequence). The CDR3 extends over 14 amino acids. Trimming removed 6 bases at V and 7 bases at J, with 18 bases between. The CDR3 nucleotides are TGCAGTGCCTCAGACACCGGAGGAGGTGAAAAACTGTTTTTT. This translates into CSASDTGGGEKLFF.

This clonotype was detected a few times. The chain is built from TRBV11-1 and TRBJ2-2, with D uncertain. Germline CDR1 reads SGHAT; CDR2 reads FQDESV (reference sequence). The CDR3 runs 13 residues. V lost 5 bases and J 7 bases, leaving 11 bases between the germline ends. This CDR3 is CASSPNLGGELFF. The DNA of the CDR3 is TGTGCCAGCAGCCCCAACTTAGGCGGGGAGCTGTTTTTT. Full variable domain (outside the CDR3, taken from reference TRBV11-1 and TRBJ2-2): EAEVAQSPRYKITEKSQAVAFWCDPISGHATLYWYRQILGQGPELLVQFQDESVVDDSQLPKDRFSAERLKGVDSTLKIQPAELGDSAMYLCASSPNLGGELFFGEGSRLTVL.

This clonotype was seen a handful of times. V usage is TRBV6-1 and J usage is TRBJ2-1; D perhaps matches TRBD1 (5 bases). This CDR3 has 16 amino acids. V gave up 6 bases and J gave up 0 bases, with 15 bases separating them. The V gene's germline CDR1 is MNHNS and CDR2 SASEGT. CDR3 protein: CASSQGRRSSYNEQFF. In DNA, the CDR3 is TGTGCCAGCAGCCAGGGCCGACGGAGCTCCTACAATGAGCAGTTCTTC.

The chain recombines TRBV30 with TRBJ2-3; D perhaps matches TRBD1 (7 bases). The CDR3 totals 14 residues. Trimming pared 5 bases from V and 0 bases from J, leaving 12 bases between. The V gene's germline CDR1 is GTSNPN and CDR2 SVGIG (reference sequence). As DNA, the CDR3 is TGTGCCTGGGACAGGGACTTTAGCACAGATACGCAGTATTTT. Translated, it gives CAWDRDFSTDTQYF.

This clonotype was detected many times. The V and J genes are TRBV5-1 and TRBJ2-1, with D unresolved. The CDR3 extends over 15 amino acids. V lost 0 bases, J lost 5 bases, and 12 bases lay in between. The germline gives CDR1 SGHRS, CDR2 YFSETQ. The CDR3 region is CASSLVAGSHNEQFF. CDR3 coding DNA: TGCGCCAGCAGCTTGGTGGCAGGCTCTCACAATGAGCAGTTCTTC. The whole variable domain, remainder taken from reference TRBV5-1 and TRBJ2-1, is KAGVTQTPRYLIKTRGQQVTLSCSPISGHRSVSWYQQTPGQGLQFLFEYFSETQRNKGNFPGRFSGRQFSNSRSEMNVSTLELGDSALYLCASSLVAGSHNEQFFGPGTRLTVL.

The chain links TRBV5-5 to TRBJ2-2; 8 bases fit TRBD2. V lost 4 bases and J lost 0; bases outside the gene matches: 5. There are 16 residues in the CDR3. Per the germline V gene, CDR1 is SGHKS and CDR2 is YYEKEE (reference sequence). The CDR3 bases are TGTGCCAGCAGCGGACCGGGACTAGCGAACACCGGGGAGCTGTTTTTT. It translates to CASSGPGLANTGELFF.

The chain couples TRBV15 to TRBJ1-1, with D possibly matching TRBD1 (5 bases). Trimming pared 0 bases from V and 11 bases from J, leaving 16 bases between. In germline, CDR1 is LNHNV, CDR2 YYDKDF (reference sequence). CDR3 length: 14 residues. CDR3 DNA: TGTGCCACCAGCAGAGACCTTGAGAAGGGACGGGCTTTCTTT. Amino acid sequence: CATSRDLEKGRAFF. Using reference TRBV15 and TRBJ1-1 for the parts outside the CDR3, the full variable domain is DAMVIQNPRYQVTQFGKPVTLSCSQTLNHNVMYWYQQKSSQAPKLLFHYYDKDFNNEADTPDNFQSRRPNTSFCFLDIRSPGLGDTAMYLCATSRDLEKGRAFFGQGTRLTVV.

This clonotype was observed many times. This sequence joins TRBV5-1 and TRBJ2-2; 10 bases fit TRBD1. CDR3 size: 18 residues. Germline-derived CDR1 and CDR2 are SGHRS and YFSETQ. After removal of 4 bases from V and 7 bases from J, the junction contained 16 bases not matched to a gene. The CDR3 sequence: CASSIPTSTGGVNGELFF. Written as DNA, the CDR3 is TGCGCCAGCAGCATCCCCACTTCGACAGGGGGCGTGAACGGGGAGCTGTTTTTT.

This clonotype was seen a single time. This CDR3 is missing its conserved last phenylalanine or tryptophan, likely due to a read error. V gene TRBV7-8 combines with J gene TRBJ2-1; D is possibly TRBD2 (6 bases). There are 13 residues in the CDR3. Trimming removed 5 bases at V and 13 bases at J, with 18 bases between. CDR1 is SGHVS, CDR2 FQNEAQ, per germline. The CDR3 spells CASSRDRSSVQFI. Here the CDR3 DNA reads TGTGCCAGCAGCCGCGATCGCTCTAGCGTCCAGTTCATC.

The gene calls are TRBV27 and TRBJ2-7, with D possibly TRBD2 on 6 matching bases. V lost 4 bases to trimming and J lost 4 bases, with 11 bases between them. Looked up from germline, CDR1 is MNHEY and CDR2 is SMNVEV (reference sequence). The CDR3 has 13 amino acids. The CDR3 is CASSSWDFYEQYF. CDR3 sequence (DNA): TGTGCCAGCAGTTCGTGGGACTTTTACGAGCAGTACTTC.

This clonotype was found many times. This sequence joins TRBV7-3 and TRBJ2-2; D possibly corresponds to TRBD2 (6 bases). The V and J ends lost 5 bases and 4 bases respectively, with 14 bases between them. Per germline, CDR1 SGHTA and CDR2 FQGTGA. The CDR3 sequence is 15 residues long. DNA for the CDR3: TGTGCCAGCAGCCCTACTAGCACTTTCACCGGGGAGCTGTTTTTT. Its translation: CASSPTSTFTGELFF.

This clonotype was recorded a few times. The chain links TRBV9 to TRBJ2-5; tentatively, D is TRBD2 (5 bases). The CDR3 is 14 amino acids. Germline CDR1 reads SGDLS; CDR2 reads YYNGEE. V was clipped by 1 base and J by 0 bases, with 7 bases between them. CDR3 sequence: CASSVMEDQETQYF. DNA of the CDR3: TGTGCCAGCAGCGTAATGGAGGACCAAGAGACCCAGTACTTC.

This sequence joins TRBV2 and TRBJ2-7, with 10 bases identical to TRBD2. V shed 1 base and J 3 bases; nucleotides not matched to a gene: 3. This CDR3 has 15 residues. Germline values: CDR1 SNHLY, CDR2 FYNNEI. The CDR3 DNA sequence: TGTGCCAGCAGTGAAGTTCTAGCGGGAGACTACGAGCAGTACTTC. It specifies CASSEVLAGDYEQYF.

This chain uses TRBV5-5 with TRBJ1-2, with D unclear. Deletions cut 0 bases from V and 6 bases from J, with 6 bases between. Germline loops: CDR1 SGHKS, CDR2 YYEKEE (reference sequence). The CDR3 contains 12 residues. In DNA, the CDR3 is TGTGCCAGCAGCTTGGTTAAGGATGGCTACACCTTC. Protein sequence: CASSLVKDGYTF.

This chain links TRBV3-1 with TRBJ1-1; D is uncertain. The CDR3 is 13 amino acids. The V end was cut by 4 bases, the J end by 5 bases, with 11 bases between. The germline CDR1 and CDR2 sequences are LGHDT and YNNKEL (reference sequence). The CDR3 DNA follows: TGTGCCAGCAGCCTTGGAACGGGGACTGAAGCTTTCTTT. Amino acids: CASSLGTGTEAFF.

This clonotype was counted only a few times. CDR3 sequence reads: CASSLGGASSYNEQFF. The DNA of the CDR3 is TGTGCCAGCAGTTTAGGAGGGGCGAGCTCCTACAATGAGCAGTTCTTC. J is TRBJ2-1 and V is TRBV28; a possible D gene is TRBD2 (6 bases). V lost 2 bases, J lost 0 bases, and 11 bases lay in between. This CDR3 has 16 amino acids. The germline CDR1 and CDR2 sequences are MDHEN and SYDVKM.

This clonotype has at least ten counts. This sequence joins TRBV20-1 and TRBJ1-1; D gene uncertain. The ends were cut back, 4 bases at V and 4 bases at J, with 13 bases in the middle. Germline assignment: CDR1 DFQATT and CDR2 SNEGSKA (reference sequence). This CDR3 has 13 residues. CDR3 nucleotide sequence: TGCAGTGCTAAAACCGGGGATTCCACTGAAGCTTTCTTT. It yields the protein CSAKTGDSTEAFF.

This clonotype was counted many times. The chain employs TRBV28 and TRBJ2-7, with D hard to call. Trimming removed 8 bases from V and 6 bases from J, with 17 bases in between. The CDR3 covers 13 residues. Per the germline V gene, CDR1 is MDHEN and CDR2 is SYDVKM. CDR3 sequence: CASGIRRLREQYF. CDR3 bases: TGTGCCAGCGGAATACGGAGACTTCGCGAGCAGTACTTC.